The sequence of this T cell receptor (beta chain) was determined in a study of blood T cell repertoires in COVID-19 (dated by TCRdb to the early 2020s). Background for the entire study: Collaborator samples came from the United States, Italy and Spain and covered acute and convalescent phases of COVID-19. The material from the prospective study consisted of cDNA or gDNA derived from T cells, B-cell-depleted T cells, or PBMCs. The dataset comprised deeply sampled blood TCRbeta repertoires from subjects exposed to, actively infected with, or recovered from COVID-19. The repertoires were made available in a free public database intended to serve as a resource for research on the immune response to SARS-CoV-2. The samples were drawn from two sources: the first 160 participants of the ongoing ImmuneRACE study, and 1,200 or so subjects contributed by 6 global collaborators. Nearly every sample came with metadata listing a de-identified subject ID, COVID-19 status, age in years and sex. Where available, HLA class I and class II types were taken from metadata supplied by the sample provider and were not determined by assay-based typing. Study-level results and caveats: How much clinical and demographic metadata was included differed by source and by participant, and the metadata was provided uncurated.

From the cysteine through the phenylalanine, the CDR3 covers 13 amino acids. Only the CDR3 DNA stays, 39 bases, in frame from base 1. The CDR1 and CDR2 encoded by the germline V gene are ENHRY and SYGVKD. Trimming takes 6 bases off V and 4 bases off J; junction bases not matched to a gene: 6. The immunoSEQ Assay, a bias-controlled multiplex PCR, was used to amplify TCRbeta CDR3 regions from genomic DNA. As for how the authors treated the data: Within the assay, amplification of reference gene primers was used to estimate how many nucleated cells each sample contained. To quantify the absolute abundance of each unique TCRbeta CDR3 rearrangement, sequence reads were collapsed and filtered. For each sample, productive Simpson clonality was calculated by taking the square root of Simpson's diversity index across productive rearrangements. In TCRdb, the immuneACCESS table is reduced to in-frame sequences with V and J assigned. These tables do not hold every clone; where another copy was compared, an unresolved V gene accounts for under half, and the others remain unexplained. Clonal size and the V and J genes are those of that table, whereas D and trimming came from the DNA. This sample holds approximately 250,000 clones; roughly 86% were observed only once. About 1.7% of the sample is taken by the ten largest.

Concerning this clone: It has no known antigen specificity. Base qualities are not at hand, and no much larger clone is one base apart.

Another Seattle source contributed samples from volunteer blood donors who had recovered from COVID-19. Whole blood was collected in K2EDTA tubes by collaborating institutions according to the institutions' own protocols. Collaborator samples were shipped for TCRbeta analysis as frozen whole blood, isolated PBMCs, or DNA extracted from either sample type. This sequence uses TRBV10-3 and TRBJ2-7, with TRBD1 matching 7 junction bases. Sequencing input: peripheral blood. This TCR was sampled from a woman in her sixties or seventies who had recovered from COVID-19. The CDR3 region has the sequence CAIRGTEAYEQYF. DNA sequence: TGTGCCATCAGAGGGACAGAGGCATACGAGCAGTACTTC.